Presented here are 14 T cell receptor beta chains from one specimen sequenced in a study of T cell responses to AZD1222 COVID-19 vaccine. Clones were sequenced by immunoSEQ multiplex PCR, and TCRdb holds only the in-frame ones, with some missing. The data contain about 160,000 clones, around 89% of them singletons. The sample here was peripheral blood, taken 28 days after the second AZD1222 dose. The receptors shown here come from an adult who received the AZD1222 COVID-19 vaccine.

This chain uses TRBV5-1 with TRBJ1-1, with a weak D call TRBD1 (6 bases). Trimming left V 4 bases short and J 2 bases short, with 15 bases between. CDR1 is SGHRS and CDR2 is YFSETQ in the germline V gene. The CDR3 has 15 residues. CDR3 DNA: TGCGCCAGCAGCCCCTCGACAGGAACTAACACTGAAGCTTTCTTT. Its translation: CASSPSTGTNTEAFF.

The V gene is TRBV27, the J gene TRBJ1-6, with TRBD1 as a possible D gene (6 bases). The CDR3 sequence is 15 residues long. Looked up from germline, CDR1 is MNHEY and CDR2 is SMNVEV (reference sequence). Deletions cut 4 bases from V and 12 bases from J, with 19 bases between. The CDR3 DNA sequence: TGTGCCAGCAGTTCGTCCCGGGACACCTCCGGACCCCTCCACTTT. Translated: CASSSSRDTSGPLHF.

J is TRBJ1-5 and V is TRBV10-3; D uncertain. Germline CDR1 and CDR2: ENHRY and SYGVKD. This CDR3 region has 13 residues. Trimming removed 8 bases at V and 4 bases at J, with 12 bases between. The CDR3 is CAIAPVGNQPQHF. CDR3 in DNA: TGTGCCATCGCCCCGGTGGGGAATCAGCCCCAGCATTTT.

This clone was counted a single time. The V call is TRBV5-4, the J call TRBJ2-3; possibly TRBD1 for D (5 bases). V lost 4 bases and J 7 bases, leaving 10 bases between the germline ends. The germline V gene has CDR1 SGHNT and CDR2 YYREEE (reference sequence). This CDR3 is 12 amino acids long. CDR3 sequence reads: CASSTGDNTQYF. In DNA, the CDR3 is TGTGCCAGCAGCACAGGAGACAATACGCAGTATTTT.

This chain uses TRBV3-1 (or the pseudogene TRBV3-2) with TRBJ1-1; D not resolved. The CDR3 extends over 17 amino acids. Trimming left V 4 bases short and J 4 bases short, with 22 bases between. Germline lookup yields CDR1 LGHDT and CDR2 YNNKEL (reference sequence). Here the CDR3 DNA reads TGTGCCAGCAGCCTCCGAAAAACCCTAAACAAATTCACTGAAGCTTTCTTT. Translated, it gives CASSLRKTLNKFTEAFF.

The chain employs TRBV9 and TRBJ2-3; the D is unclear. Looked up from germline, CDR1 is SGDLS and CDR2 is YYNGEE. The CDR3 has 11 amino acids. Trimming took 3 bases from V and 4 from J, leaving 3 bases between them. CDR3 region: CASSGPDTQYF. As DNA, the CDR3 is TGTGCCAGCAGCGGTCCAGATACGCAGTATTTT. Full variable domain (outside the CDR3, taken from reference TRBV9 and TRBJ2-3): DSGVTQTPKHLITATGQRVTLRCSPRSGDLSVYWYQQSLDQGLQFLIQYYNGEERAKGNILERFSAQQFPDLHSELNLSSLELGDSALYFCASSGPDTQYFGPGTRLTVL.

CDR3 in amino acids: CASLPPGTGIYGYTF. The CDR3 DNA is TGTGCCAGCCTCCCCCCCGGGACAGGGATCTATGGCTACACCTTC. V and J are TRBV28 and TRBJ1-2; TRBD1 matches 9 bases. Germline CDR1 and CDR2: MDHEN and SYDVKM. This CDR3 is built from 15 residues. J gave up 4 bases and V 8 bases, and 11 bases lay outside the gene matches.

The chain is built from TRBV3-1 (or the pseudogene TRBV3-2) and TRBJ2-7, with D tentatively TRBD1 or TRBD2 (5 bases each). The V gene lost 4 bases and the J gene lost 2 bases, with 15 bases spanning the gap. The length of the CDR3 is 15 residues. Per germline, CDR1 LGHDT and CDR2 YNNKEL (reference sequence). The chain's CDR3 is CASSPGALPTYEQYF. The CDR3 DNA sequence: TGTGCCAGCAGCCCCGGGGCCCTCCCTACCTACGAGCAGTACTTC.

The V gene is TRBV6-5, the J gene TRBJ2-2, with D perhaps TRBD1 (7 bases). Trimming left V 7 bases short and J 5 bases short, with 17 bases between. This CDR3 has 15 residues. Germline V lookup: CDR1 MNHEY, CDR2 SVGAGI. CDR3 sequence (DNA): TGTGCCAGCACCCCCGAGACAGGGAGGACCGGGGAGCTGTTTTTT. Translating it yields CASTPETGRTGELFF.

This chain connects TRBV3-1 (or the pseudogene TRBV3-2) to TRBJ2-2; D is unclear. V was cut by 4 bases and J by 8 bases, with 5 bases left in between. Germline V gives CDR1 LGHDT, CDR2 YNNKEL (reference sequence). There are 11 residues in the CDR3. The CDR3 DNA follows: TGTGCCAGCAGCCGGCAGGGGGAGCTGTTTTTT. This translates into CASSRQGELFF.

The V gene is TRBV9, the J gene TRBJ2-1, with TRBD1 as a possible D gene (6 bases). The ends were cut back, 0 bases at V and 4 bases at J, with 11 bases in the middle. Germline CDR1 is SGDLS and CDR2 is YYNGEE. The CDR3 spans 15 residues. The DNA of the CDR3 is TGTGCCAGCAGCGTAGAGGGGGACACTTACAATGAGCAGTTCTTC. Amino acid sequence: CASSVEGDTYNEQFF.

The chain employs TRBV20-1 and TRBJ2-2; TRBD2 matches 9 bases. This CDR3 is built from 14 residues. Germline V gene data show CDR1 as DFQATT and CDR2 as SNEGSKA (reference sequence). Losses at the gene ends were 6 bases for V and 2 bases for J; bases not matched to a gene: 4. The CDR3 nucleotides read TGCAGTGCGAGTAGCGGGGGTAACACCGGGGAGCTGTTTTTT. Translation gives CSASSGGNTGELFF.

This rearrangement joins TRBV2 to TRBJ2-7; D may be TRBD2 (5 bases). CDR1 and CDR2 (germline): SNHLY, FYNNEI. V was cut by 7 bases and J by 3 bases, with 13 bases left in between. The CDR3 spans 13 residues. The CDR3 DNA reads as TGTGCCAGCAAACTCGGGGTAAACTACGAGCAGTACTTC. It is translated as CASKLGVNYEQYF.

The chain has TRBV5-6 and TRBJ1-2; 7 positions match TRBD1. After removal of 1 base from V and 8 bases from J, the junction contained 5 bases not matched to a gene. Germline CDR1 reads SGHDT; CDR2 reads YYEEEE. The CDR3 extends over 13 amino acids. DNA of the CDR3: TGTGCCAGCAGCTTGTGGGCAGGGGGAGGCTACACCTTC. Amino acids: CASSLWAGGGYTF.